This TCR beta chain came from a study of shared clonotypes between healthy human individuals. Study-level findings and limits: Depth was large, yet rarefaction showed that sorted-subset sequencing was incomplete.

Concerning this clone: As yet, its antigen is unknown.

CDR1 is MDHEN and CDR2 is SYDVKM in the germline V gene. The trim removed 1 base at V and 3 bases at J, leaving 5 bases unmatched. CDR3 size: 15 residues. Clones were read by immunoSEQ multiplex PCR, and TCRdb kept only the in-frame ones, dropping some. The top ten clones hold around 0.32% of a sample with some 380,000 clones, approximately 96% of them seen once. The sequencing input was memory CD8+ T cells sorted from blood. Subset defined: CD45RO+ cells pooled with CCR7-negative TemRA cells. This chain joins TRBV28 and TRBJ2-7; 8 bases fit TRBD2. The TCR was taken from a man aged 30 to 45 in good health. CDR3 bases: TGTGCCAGCAGTTTATCCCAGGCGGGAGGCTACGAGCAGTACTTC. This codes for CASSLSQAGGYEQYF.